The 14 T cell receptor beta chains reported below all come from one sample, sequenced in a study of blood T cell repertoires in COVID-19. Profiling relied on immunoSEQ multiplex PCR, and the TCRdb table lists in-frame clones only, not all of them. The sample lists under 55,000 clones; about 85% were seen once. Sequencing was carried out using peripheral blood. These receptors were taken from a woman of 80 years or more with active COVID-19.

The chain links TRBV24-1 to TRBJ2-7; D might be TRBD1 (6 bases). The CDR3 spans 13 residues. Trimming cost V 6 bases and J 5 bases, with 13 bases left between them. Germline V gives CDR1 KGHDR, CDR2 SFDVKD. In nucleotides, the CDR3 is TGTGCCACCAGTCAGGGGTCTGGGGACGAGCAGTACTTC. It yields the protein CATSQGSGDEQYF.

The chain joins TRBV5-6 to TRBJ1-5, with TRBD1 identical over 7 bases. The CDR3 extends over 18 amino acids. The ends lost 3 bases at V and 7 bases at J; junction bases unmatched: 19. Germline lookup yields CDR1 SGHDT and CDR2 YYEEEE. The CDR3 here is CASSSTRGGRGKFQPQHF. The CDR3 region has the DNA TGTGCCAGCAGCTCGACAAGAGGGGGCAGGGGAAAATTCCAGCCCCAGCATTTT.

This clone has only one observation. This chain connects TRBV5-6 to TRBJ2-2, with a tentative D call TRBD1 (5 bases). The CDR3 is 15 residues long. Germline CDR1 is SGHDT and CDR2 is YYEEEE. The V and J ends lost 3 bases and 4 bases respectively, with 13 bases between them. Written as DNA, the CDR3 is TGTGCCAGCAGCTGGCGCCCAGGGATCACCGGGGAGCTGTTTTTT. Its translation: CASSWRPGITGELFF.

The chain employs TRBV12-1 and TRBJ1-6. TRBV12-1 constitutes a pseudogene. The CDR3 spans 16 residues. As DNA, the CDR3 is TGTGCCAGCAGCAGACTCCTCCTCGTCTATAATTCACCCCTCCACTTT. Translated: CASSRLLLVYNSPLHF.

CDR3 in amino acids: CAASGGAVDTQYF. CDR3 sequence (DNA): TGCGCCGCCAGCGGGGGGGCCGTAGATACGCAGTATTTT. The J gene is TRBJ2-3, the V gene TRBV10-2; 10 positions match TRBD2. The CDR3 is 13 residues long. Germline loops: CDR1 WSHSY, CDR2 SAAADI. J lost 5 bases, V lost 11 bases, and 7 bases had no gene match.

CDR3 protein: CASSSGPPSADGYTF. The CDR3 region has the DNA TGTGCCAGCAGTTCAGGGCCCCCTTCGGCGGATGGCTACACCTTC. The chain has TRBV27 and TRBJ1-2; D possibly corresponds to TRBD1 (5 bases). The germline V gene encodes CDR1 MNHEY and CDR2 SMNVEV (reference sequence). The V end lost 4 bases, the J end lost 6 bases, and 18 bases lay between the germline ends. The CDR3 length is 15 residues.

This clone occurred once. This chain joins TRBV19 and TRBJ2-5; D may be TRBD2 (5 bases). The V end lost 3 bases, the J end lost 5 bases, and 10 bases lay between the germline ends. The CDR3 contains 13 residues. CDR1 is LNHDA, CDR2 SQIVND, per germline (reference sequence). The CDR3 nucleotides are TGTGCCAGTAGTATCGGGGTTGTGGAGACCCAGTACTTC. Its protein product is CASSIGVVETQYF.

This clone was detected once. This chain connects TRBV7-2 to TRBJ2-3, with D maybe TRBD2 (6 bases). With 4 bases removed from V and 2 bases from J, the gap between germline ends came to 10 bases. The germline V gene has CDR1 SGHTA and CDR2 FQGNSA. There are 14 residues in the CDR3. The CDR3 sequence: CASSWDSHTDTQYF. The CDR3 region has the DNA TGTGCCAGCAGCTGGGACTCTCACACAGATACGCAGTATTTT.

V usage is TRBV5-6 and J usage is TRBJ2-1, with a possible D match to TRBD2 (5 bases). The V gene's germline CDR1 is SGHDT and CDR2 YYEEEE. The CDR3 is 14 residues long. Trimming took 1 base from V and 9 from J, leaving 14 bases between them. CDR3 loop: CASSLNTDGGEQFF. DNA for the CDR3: TGTGCCAGCAGCTTGAACACTGATGGAGGTGAGCAGTTCTTC.

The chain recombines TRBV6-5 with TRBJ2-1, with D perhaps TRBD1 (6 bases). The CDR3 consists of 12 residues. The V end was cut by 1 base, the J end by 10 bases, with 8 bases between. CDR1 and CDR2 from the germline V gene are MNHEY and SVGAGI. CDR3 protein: CASSYLTGEQFF. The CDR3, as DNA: TGTGCCAGCAGTTACTTGACAGGAGAGCAGTTCTTC.

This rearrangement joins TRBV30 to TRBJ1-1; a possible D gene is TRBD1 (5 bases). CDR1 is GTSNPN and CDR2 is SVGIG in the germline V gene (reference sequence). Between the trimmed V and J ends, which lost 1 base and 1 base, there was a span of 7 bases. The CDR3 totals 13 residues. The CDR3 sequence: CAWSEQGNTEAFF. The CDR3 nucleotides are TGTGCCTGGAGTGAGCAGGGGAACACTGAAGCTTTCTTT.

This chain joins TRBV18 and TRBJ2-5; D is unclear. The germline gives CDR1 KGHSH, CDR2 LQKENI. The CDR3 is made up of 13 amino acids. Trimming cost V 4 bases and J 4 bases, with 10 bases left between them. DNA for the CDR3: TGTGCCAGCTCACTAAATCTAAGAGAGACCCAGTACTTC. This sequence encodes CASSLNLRETQYF.

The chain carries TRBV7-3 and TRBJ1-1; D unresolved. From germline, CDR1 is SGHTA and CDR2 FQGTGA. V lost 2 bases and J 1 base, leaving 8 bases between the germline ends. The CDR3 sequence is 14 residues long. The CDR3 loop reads CASSLDEGNTEAFF. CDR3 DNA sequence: TGTGCCAGCAGCTTAGATGAGGGGAACACTGAAGCTTTCTTT.

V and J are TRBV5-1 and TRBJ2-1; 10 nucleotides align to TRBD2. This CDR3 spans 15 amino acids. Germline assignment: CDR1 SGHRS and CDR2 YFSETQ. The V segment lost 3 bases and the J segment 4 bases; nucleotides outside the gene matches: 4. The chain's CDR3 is CASSSKRGGYNEQFF. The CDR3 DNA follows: TGCGCCAGCAGCTCCAAGCGGGGGGGATACAATGAGCAGTTCTTC.